Listed here is a single T cell receptor beta chain. Its antigen is unknown. Base qualities are not provided; no much larger clone lies one nucleotide away. Library method: 5' RACE. The sequencer was an Illumina HiSeq 2000. Template switching introduced a universal primer binding site; the final cDNA contained a unique molecular identifier, enabling accurate counting of TCR cDNA molecules. First-strand cDNA for TCR alpha and beta chains was synthesized from specific primers in the conserved constant-segment region. To control for contamination, every cDNA library was double barcoded, receiving both a SMART-Mk sample barcode and Illumina barcodes. TruSeq adapter sequences and Illumina sample barcodes were added in two successive PCR steps. The TCR alpha and beta cDNA libraries were sequenced on the Illumina HiSeq platform using custom primers. In the source study's methods: Unique molecular identifiers were extracted from raw reads with MiGEC, and CDR3 positions were determined with MiXCR. For each individual, recombination models were inferred using an EM algorithm with the repgenHMM and IGoR tools. Shared clonotypes were analyzed with the tcR package in R, and sharing was normalized by the product of cloneset sizes. To study raw recombination free of thymic and clonal selection effects, out-of-frame nonproductive sequences were analyzed. Starting from the raw public reads, TCRdb applied fastp trimming at Q25, assembled clones with MiXCR and retained in-frame beta chains. Each CDR3 protein gets just one entry, which takes the most common genes and DNA from the rows behind it. These V and J calls originate from TCRdb's pipeline instead of the authors' own analysis. This sample has 600,000 to 700,000 distinct CDR3 sequences in its table, and 21% of those were observed once. Of the sample, over 4% falls within the top ten clones.

V and J are trimmed by 2 bases and 7 bases, and the gene matches miss 1 base of the junction. The germline V gene encodes CDR1 MNHNS and CDR2 SASEGT. The CDR3 measures 13 amino acids from cysteine to phenylalanine. Only the CDR3 portion is preserved as DNA: 39 bases, with reading frame beginning at the first base. The data belong to a study of identical twins (dated by TCRdb to 2016 to 2017). About the investigation overall: TCR alpha and beta repertoires from monozygotic twins, unrelated adults of various ages and cord blood were deep-sequenced to test whether fetal clonotypes persist. Replicate twin experiments were performed at different times using different library preparation protocols to rule out contamination. Summary of the overall study and its limitations: Compared with coincidental sharing between unrelated individuals, out-of-frame TCR alpha sequences shared between twins showed an excess of sequences with low generation probability. Abundant cord blood beta clonotypes had fewer insertions, young adult naive repertoires showed a similar but weaker trend, and memory repertoires showed no such trend. Recombination models systematically underestimated out-of-frame TCR alpha sharing in monozygotic twins but agreed with sharing between unrelated individuals. Because the same donors could not be followed over many years, the conclusions depended on cross-sectional statistical analysis. A weaker excess of twin sharing was found in beta out-of-frame sequences because the signal-to-noise ratio was lowered by fewer shared sequences. Zero-insertion analyses could be partly confounded by invariant T cells such as MAIT and iNKT, although diverse VJ usage argued against such confounding for most clonotypes.

Every donor in the study was a healthy Caucasian. The twin cohort consisted of three pairs of female monozygotic twins, all aged roughly 18 to 30 years. RNA for TCR libraries was isolated from peripheral blood mononuclear cells. The data also belong to a second study, concerning T cells expressing NK-cell markers. As that second study puts it: Three sorted T-cell subsets (CD3+CD56+NKG2C+, CD3+CD56+NKG2C- and CD3+CD56-NKG2C+) from eight donors had their TCR beta-chain repertoires profiled. Seven of the eight sequenced donors were HCMV-seropositive and one was HCMV-seronegative. To restrict sorting to alphabetaTCR-expressing T cells, an anti-gammadeltaTCR antibody was added in several experiments. In six or seven donors, the dominant CD3+CD56+NKG2C+ clonotypes ranked among the top 10 CD8+ clonotypes, making up roughly 1.0-8% of CD8+ T cells. Those dominant clonotypes were again the most abundant among CD3+CD56-NKG2C+ cells in a handful of donors, at about 25-65%. Whether the expanded NKG2C-expressing T cell clones were specific for HCMV antigens was left unclear. All eight donors whose samples were sequenced were randomly selected healthy volunteers, three of them men and five women. HCMV-specific IgG was detected in serum with a commercial ELISA kit to determine HCMV serostatus. For a handful of donors, unsorted PBMC were also used to sequence bulk peripheral blood T-cell repertoires. MIGEC was used to demultiplex reads and group the reads by UMI, and MiTCR was used to assemble and quantify clonotypes. To exclude erroneous sequences, only TCR cDNA sequences supported by at least two reads were retained. The tcR package was used for downstream repertoire analysis, with clonotypes matched between fractions based on CDR3 nucleotide sequence plus V segment. VDJmatch was used to annotate antigen specificity against VDJdb, with one amino acid substitution allowed in CDR3.

Sequenced: PBMCs. The TCR sequence derives from a young woman in good health. The rearranged segments are TRBV6-1 and TRBJ2-1; 8 nucleotides in the junction match TRBD2. Here is the DNA: TGTGCCAGCAGTGAATTAGCGGGAAATGAGCAGTTCTTC. It specifies CASSELAGNEQFF.